Below are 8 T cell receptor beta chains sequenced from a single sample in a study of regulatory T cells in long-lasting Graves disease (dated by TCRdb to about 2021). Sample time point, as interpreted from the label and publication: newly diagnosed GD, antithyroid drugs for less than 3 months. For both TCR sequencing and RNA sequencing, RNA was extracted from PBMCs in TRIzol. The library was generated by multiplex PCR. Sequencing was performed on an Illumina HiSeq 4000. TCR beta libraries were built with iRepertoire HTBI primers and Arm-PCR amplification of CDR3 regions. TCRdb handled the public reads itself, with Q25 trimming in fastp and clone calling in MiXCR, and kept productive beta chains. Rows matching on CDR3 protein sequence are summarized as one entry with the most common DNA and genes. The sample data list approximately 310,000 distinct CDR3 sequences, and about 20% of these were observed just once. The ten largest clones represent around 37% of the sample.

This specimen was peripheral blood mononuclear cells (PBMCs), taken at new diagnosis, from a patient treated with antithyroid drugs. Receptors were obtained from a female donor with Graves disease.

There are many counts of this clonotype. The V and J genes are TRBV18 and TRBJ1-1, with TRBD1 as a possible D gene (5 bases). The CDR3 loop spans 15 amino acids. V was cut by 6 bases and J by 1 base, with 15 bases left in between. Germline CDR1 is KGHSH and CDR2 is LQKENI. The CDR3: CASSPVAGKNTEAFF. Written as DNA, the CDR3 is TGTGCCAGCTCTCCTGTGGCAGGGAAGAACACTGAAGCTTTCTTT.

Ten or more counts support this clonotype. The chain is built from TRBV6-1 and TRBJ2-1, with D tentatively TRBD1 (5 bases). V dropped 2 bases and J dropped 4 bases, with 15 bases sitting between them. Germline loops: CDR1 MNHNS, CDR2 SASEGT. The CDR3 sequence is 16 residues long. This chain's CDR3 is CASSEWGSNPYNEQFF. The CDR3 coding sequence is TGTGCCAGCAGTGAATGGGGCTCTAACCCTTACAATGAGCAGTTCTTC.

This clonotype was observed at least ten times. This rearrangement joins TRBV12-3 or TRBV12-4 to TRBJ2-5; TRBD2 might be the D (6 bases). The CDR3 is made up of 13 amino acids. V shed 7 bases and J shed 3 bases, with 12 bases lying between them. The CDR3 coding sequence is TGTGCCAGCAAAACCGGAGGGGAAGAGACCCAGTACTTC. Residues: CASKTGGEETQYF.

This clonotype has a count of ten or more. This CDR3 is CSAEDRLSETQYF. CDR3 sequence (DNA): TGCAGTGCGGAAGACCGGTTGTCGGAGACCCAGTACTTC. The chain has TRBV20-1 and TRBJ2-5; D remains ambiguous. The CDR3 spans 13 residues. CDR1 is DFQATT, CDR2 SNEGSKA, per germline (reference sequence). V was shortened by 6 bases and J by 5 bases, with 16 bases between the two germline ends.

The table lists this clonotype with many counts. The chain carries TRBV11-2 and TRBJ2-7, with D possibly TRBD1 on 6 matching bases. The germline gives CDR1 SGHAT, CDR2 FQNNGV. The CDR3 sequence is 14 residues long. V was pared by 8 bases and J by 3 bases, with 17 bases between. The CDR3 region has the DNA TGTGCCAGCGCTCCCGGCAGGGGTGGCTACGAGCAGTACTTC. Protein: CASAPGRGGYEQYF.

This clonotype was seen a few times. The V call is TRBV29-1, the J call TRBJ2-4; D ambiguous. The CDR3 covers 15 residues. V dropped 7 bases and J dropped 0 bases, with 16 bases sitting between them. Germline loops: CDR1 SQVTM, CDR2 ANQGSEA. The CDR3 region has the DNA TGCAGCGCCCTTGACTCTTTTATAGCCAAAAACATTCAGTACTTC. Translated, it gives CSALDSFIAKNIQYF.

This clonotype came up a few times. The chain carries TRBV20-1 and TRBJ2-7, with TRBD2 matching over 9 bases. The CDR3 is made up of 19 amino acids. V lost 0 bases to trimming and J lost 2 bases; unmatched junction nucleotides: 17. Germline V lookup: CDR1 DFQATT, CDR2 SNEGSKA (reference sequence). CDR3 residues: CSARDFMAREGPGAYEQYF. The CDR3 region has the DNA TGCAGTGCTAGAGATTTCATGGCGCGGGAGGGCCCTGGGGCCTACGAGCAGTACTTC.

The table lists this clonotype with many counts. The J gene is TRBJ2-2, the V gene TRBV2, with TRBD1 as a possible D gene (5 bases). V was clipped by 4 bases and J by 3 bases, with 6 bases between them. Germline V gene lookup returns CDR1 SNHLY and CDR2 FYNNEI. The CDR3 covers 13 residues. The CDR3 loop reads CASSAGYTGELFF. As DNA, the CDR3 is TGTGCCAGCAGTGCAGGGTACACCGGGGAGCTGTTTTTT.